The subject of this entry is one T cell receptor beta chain. What it binds is not known. Trimming took 4 bases from V and 10 from J; bases not matched to a gene: 15. Germline CDR1 and CDR2: SEHNR and FQNEAQ (reference sequence). The length of the CDR3 is 16 residues. This specimen belongs to a study of blood T cells in healthy people across ages. Whole-study results and caveats: Long-lived and aged donors differed, with more naive CD4+ cells and higher diversity in the long-lived.

Using a J-beta primer mix together with a sample-barcoded 5' primer, a second PCR was run for roughly 6 to 11 cycles. TCRdb used MiXCR to reprocess the 5' RACE reads, holding one entry per CDR3 protein. This sample carries over 700,000 distinct CDR3 sequences, about 53% of them seen once, and the ten largest clones take 40% to 50%. This chain links TRBV7-9 with TRBJ1-1, with 10 bases that match TRBD1. This TCR derives from an elderly man in good health. Sequencing was done on a sample of blood. Here the CDR3 reads CASSSIRDRGPPGAFF. In nucleotides, the CDR3 is TGTGCCAGCAGCTCGATCCGGGACAGGGGACCCCCAGGAGCTTTCTTT.